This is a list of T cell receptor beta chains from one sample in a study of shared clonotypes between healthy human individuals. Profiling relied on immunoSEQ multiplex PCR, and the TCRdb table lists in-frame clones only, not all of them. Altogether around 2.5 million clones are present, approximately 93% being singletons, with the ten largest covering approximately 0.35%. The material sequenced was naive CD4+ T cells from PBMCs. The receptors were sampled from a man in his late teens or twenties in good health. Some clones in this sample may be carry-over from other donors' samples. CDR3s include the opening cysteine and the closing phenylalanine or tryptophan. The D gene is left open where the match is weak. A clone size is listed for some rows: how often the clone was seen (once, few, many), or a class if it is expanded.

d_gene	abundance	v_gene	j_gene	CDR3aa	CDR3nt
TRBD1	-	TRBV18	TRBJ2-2	CASSPSRTGNTGELFF	TGTGCCAGCTCACCCTCTCGGACAGGGAACACCGGGGAGCTGTTTTTT
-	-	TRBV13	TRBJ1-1	CASSWEGQGVGGTEAFF	TGTGCCAGCAGCTGGGAGGGGCAGGGAGTTGGTGGCACTGAAGCTTTCTTT
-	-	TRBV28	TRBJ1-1	CASSFRGGAWTEAFF	TGTGCCAGCAGTTTTAGGGGAGGGGCATGGACTGAAGCTTTCTTT
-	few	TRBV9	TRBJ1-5	CASSGPYSNQPQHF	TGTGCCAGCAGCGGGCCTTATAGCAATCAGCCCCAGCATTTT
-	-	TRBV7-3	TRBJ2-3	CASSLTRDVTDTQYF	TGTGCCAGCAGCTTAACCCGGGACGTCACAGATACGCAGTATTTT
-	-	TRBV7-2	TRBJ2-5	CASSSPRGGETQYF	TGTGCCAGCAGCTCCCCGAGGGGGGGAGAGACCCAGTACTTC
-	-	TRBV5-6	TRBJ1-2	CASSLRRSNYGYTF	TGTGCCAGCAGCTTGAGACGTTCTAACTATGGCTACACCTTC
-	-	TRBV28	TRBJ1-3	CASRPRAGNTIYF	TGTGCCAGCAGACCTCGGGCGGGAAACACCATATATTTT
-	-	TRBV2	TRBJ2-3	CAGRSDTDTQYF	TGTGCCGGGCGTAGTGACACAGATACGCAGTATTTT
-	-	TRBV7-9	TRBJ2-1	CASSYRGPGDEQFF	TGTGCCAGCAGCTACCGGGGCCCAGGGGATGAGCAGTTCTTC
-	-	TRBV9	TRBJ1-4	CASSAGATNEKLFF	TGTGCCAGCAGCGCTGGGGCAACTAATGAAAAACTGTTTTTT